Below, 23 T cell receptor beta chains from the same sample are listed, as sequenced in a study of human T cells and chemical hapten exposure. Specified time point: pre-sensitization, week 0. As for treatment: therapeutic diphenylcyclopropenone sensitization with weekly scalp DPC. MiXCR was run by TCRdb on the RACE reads, yielding one entry per CDR3 protein. The sample shows around 380,000 distinct CDR3 sequences, over 5% of them seen only once. The sample in question was whole blood, obtained in connection with sensitization to the hapten diphenylcyclopropenone (DPC). The receptors come from a young woman with alopecia areata. Some clones in this sample may be carry-over from other donors' samples.

This clonotype has at least ten counts. The gene calls are TRBV18 and TRBJ2-7, with TRBD1 matching over 9 bases. The length of the CDR3 is 14 residues. J was trimmed by 5 bases and V by 5 bases; bases with no gene match: 7. Germline V CDR1 and CDR2: KGHSH, LQKENI. CDR3 loop: CASSGTGTGNEQYF. The CDR3 DNA follows: TGTGCCAGCTCAGGAACCGGGACAGGGAACGAGCAGTACTTC.

This clonotype was counted only a few times. This CDR3 fails to terminate in the conserved phenylalanine or tryptophan, so it likely reflects a read error. No DNA is shown, since the ends of the CDR3 on it are uncertain; the CDR3 is the one TCRdb lists. The chain is built from TRBV12-3 or TRBV12-4 and TRBJ1-1. The CDR3 numbers 11 amino acids, ends counted. The CDR3 sequence is CASSSAGRTAL.

The chain links TRBV5-1 to TRBJ1-4, with no clear D. V lost 2 bases and J lost 8, with 16 bases in between. The CDR3 extends over 15 amino acids. From germline, CDR1 is SGHRS and CDR2 YFSETQ. CDR3 sequence: CASSFETPTREKLFF. CDR3 nucleotides: TGCGCCAGCAGCTTTGAGACACCTACGAGGGAAAAACTGTTTTTT.

The J gene is TRBJ1-3, the V gene TRBV25-1, with 8 bases aligning to TRBD1. The CDR3 runs 17 residues. V lost 3 bases and J lost 0; bases outside the gene matches: 7. Germline V gives CDR1 MGHDK, CDR2 SYGVNS. CDR3 sequence: CASSEGDRTISGNTIYF. In nucleotides, the CDR3 is TGTGCCAGCAGTGAGGGGGACAGGACGATCTCTGGAAACACCATATATTTT.

This clonotype was seen many times. The chain couples TRBV2 to TRBJ1-4, with D tentatively TRBD1 (5 bases). V was shortened by 11 bases and J by 8 bases, with 15 bases between the two germline ends. This CDR3 has 12 amino acids. Per the germline V gene, CDR1 is SNHLY and CDR2 is FYNNEI. The CDR3 DNA is TGTGCCGGCCGGGACGTCGGGGAAAAACTGTTTTTT. Protein: CAGRDVGEKLFF.

The CDR3: CASSPSSGGSERNTIYF. CDR3 DNA: TGTGCCAGCAGTCCTTCTTCGGGGGGGTCGGAGAGAAACACCATATATTTT. This chain uses TRBV3-1 with TRBJ1-3, with a weak D call TRBD1 (5 bases). V dropped 6 bases and J dropped 5 bases, with 23 bases sitting between them. The germline CDR1 and CDR2 sequences are LGHDT and YNNKEL (reference sequence). The CDR3 consists of 17 residues.

This clonotype was observed many times. The chain is built from TRBV5-1 and TRBJ2-3; 7 bases line up with TRBD1. The CDR3 is made up of 16 amino acids. J gave up 1 base and V 0 bases, and 5 bases lay outside the gene matches. CDR1 and CDR2 (germline): SGHRS, YFSETQ. CDR3 sequence (DNA): TGCGCCAGCAGCTTGGACGACAGGGCTGGCACAGATACGCAGTATTTT. It codes for CASSLDDRAGTDTQYF. Drawing the rest from reference TRBV5-1 and TRBJ2-3, the complete variable domain is KAGVTQTPRYLIKTRGQQVTLSCSPISGHRSVSWYQQTPGQGLQFLFEYFSETQRNKGNFPGRFSGRQFSNSRSEMNVSTLELGDSALYLCASSLDDRAGTDTQYFGPGTRLTVL.

This clonotype was picked up a small number of times. J is TRBJ1-6 and V is TRBV27; TRBD1 agrees at 9 bases. Germline CDR1 is MNHEY and CDR2 is SMNVEV (reference sequence). V was pared by 6 bases and J by 9 bases, with 6 bases of the junction left unmatched. CDR3 length equals 14 residues. The CDR3 coding sequence is TGTGCCAGCAGACAGGGGGCGGGGAGTTCACCCCTCCACTTT. It codes for CASRQGAGSSPLHF.

The chain uses TRBV24-1 and TRBJ2-5; 7 nucleotides match TRBD1. CDR1 is KGHDR, CDR2 SFDVKD, per germline. The V and J ends lost 2 bases and 5 bases, in that order; junction bases with no gene match: 10. The CDR3 covers 16 residues. This CDR3 is CATSDSITGAGETQYF. The CDR3 nucleotides are TGTGCCACCAGTGATTCTATCACAGGGGCTGGGGAGACCCAGTACTTC.

This clonotype was seen at least ten times. V gene TRBV7-8 combines with J gene TRBJ1-5, with no clear D. From germline, CDR1 is SGHVS and CDR2 FQNEAQ. The CDR3 runs to 15 residues. With 2 bases removed from V and 0 bases from J, the gap between germline ends came to 8 bases. The CDR3 sequence is CASSLYGLSNQPQHF. The CDR3 nucleotides read TGTGCCAGCAGCTTATACGGTCTTAGCAATCAGCCCCAGCATTTT.

V and J are TRBV5-1 and TRBJ2-1; the match to TRBD2 covers 13 bases. Germline V gives CDR1 SGHRS, CDR2 YFSETQ. CDR3 length: 20 residues. V shed 3 bases, J shed 2 bases, and the junction held 14 bases outside the gene matches. CDR3 region: CASSSTPGTSGAQTYNEQFF. CDR3 bases: TGCGCCAGCAGCTCCACACCCGGGACTAGCGGGGCCCAGACCTACAATGAGCAGTTCTTC.

This clonotype occurred many times. The gene calls are TRBV12-3 or TRBV12-4 and TRBJ2-5; TRBD2 matches 7 bases. This CDR3 is built from 14 residues. Unmatched junction bases numbered 5, after V lost 5 bases and J lost 2 bases. The CDR3 DNA follows: TGTGCCAGCAGTCAGGGACTACTTCAAGAGACCCAGTACTTC. Residues: CASSQGLLQETQYF.

The chain uses TRBV4-1 and TRBJ2-1; D perhaps matches TRBD2 (5 bases). The CDR3 is 12 amino acids. V was trimmed by 2 bases and J by 9 bases, leaving 8 bases between them. Germline-derived CDR1 and CDR2 are MGHRA and YSYEKL. CDR3 nucleotide sequence: TGCGCCAGCAGCCAAAGAGAGGGTGAGCAGTTCTTC. Protein sequence: CASSQREGEQFF.

This clonotype has ten or more counts. V is TRBV5-4 and J is TRBJ2-3, with D maybe TRBD2 (5 bases). Germline V lookup: CDR1 SGHNT, CDR2 YYREEE (reference sequence). V was trimmed by 1 base and J by 3 bases, leaving 12 bases between them. CDR3 length equals 15 residues. As DNA, the CDR3 is TGTGCCAGCAGCTTGTTGGCTAGCTTTACAGATACGCAGTATTTT. Its protein product is CASSLLASFTDTQYF.

This clonotype was found many times. The rearrangement uses TRBV4-2 and TRBJ2-7, with TRBD2 identical over 8 bases. This CDR3 has 15 residues. Trimming removed 5 bases from V and 1 base from J; junction bases left unmatched: 7. CDR1 and CDR2 from the germline V gene are LGHNA and YNFKEQ. Here the CDR3 DNA reads TGTGCCAGCAGCTCCCAGACTAGCGAGTCCTACGAGCAGTACTTC. As protein: CASSSQTSESYEQYF.

The sample holds many counts of this clonotype. This chain links TRBV7-2 with TRBJ1-2; D remains unclear. This CDR3 region has 17 residues. The germline CDR1 and CDR2 sequences are SGHTA and FQGNSA. Trimming removed 2 bases at V and 4 bases at J, with 20 bases between. This CDR3 reads CASSLYGREILVYGYTF. CDR3 DNA: TGTGCCAGCAGCTTATACGGACGGGAAATTCTTGTCTATGGCTACACCTTC.

This clonotype was seen a handful of times. This sequence joins TRBV12-3 or TRBV12-4 and TRBJ1-1; D gene uncertain. V shed 5 bases and J shed 2 bases, with 6 bases lying between them. This CDR3 contains 12 residues. The CDR3 spells CASSPINTEAFF. For the CDR3, the DNA is TGTGCCAGCAGTCCCATTAACACTGAAGCTTTCTTT.

This clonotype was recorded a few times. The V call is TRBV7-9, the J call TRBJ2-3; 9 nucleotides align to TRBD2. Germline V gene lookup returns CDR1 SEHNR and CDR2 FQNEAQ (reference sequence). The J segment lost 4 bases and the V segment lost 0 bases, leaving 2 bases of the junction unmatched. This CDR3 contains 15 residues. Written as DNA, the CDR3 is TGTGCCAGCAGCTTAGCGCGGGGGGGCCCAGATACGCAGTATTTT. Translating it yields CASSLARGGPDTQYF.

This clonotype was seen only a few times. CDR3 DNA sequence: TGTGCCAGCAGCTTGTGGGACAACGATGGAAACACCATATATTTT. It codes for CASSLWDNDGNTIYF. The V gene is TRBV5-6, the J gene TRBJ1-3; a weak D match, TRBD1 (6 bases). This CDR3 is built from 15 residues. Germline V CDR1 and CDR2: SGHDT, YYEEEE. V dropped 1 base and J dropped 3 bases, with 11 bases sitting between them.

This clonotype was counted a few times. The rearrangement joins TRBV20-1 to TRBJ2-7, with D possibly matching TRBD1 (6 bases). The CDR3 has 11 residues. V was clipped by 3 bases and J by 5 bases, with 8 bases between them. Per germline, CDR1 DFQATT and CDR2 SNEGSKA (reference sequence). The CDR3 DNA sequence: TGCAGTGCTAGTCAGGGGAACGAGCAGTACTTC. It encodes CSASQGNEQYF.

In this sample, this clonotype turned up many times. CDR3 amino acids: CASSQRAFNQPQHF. CDR3 sequence (DNA): TGCGCCAGCAGCCAACGCGCATTCAATCAGCCCCAGCATTTT. The chain couples TRBV4-1 to TRBJ1-5, with D hard to call. Germline loops: CDR1 MGHRA, CDR2 YSYEKL. The CDR3 is made up of 14 amino acids. The V end was cut by 2 bases, the J end by 3 bases, with 8 bases between.

This clonotype was recorded many times. The genes are TRBV7-9 and TRBJ1-1; 9 bases are a match to TRBD1. V gave up 5 bases and J gave up 3 bases; unmatched junction bases: 7. The CDR3 sequence is 15 residues long. Looked up from germline, CDR1 is SEHNR and CDR2 is FQNEAQ (reference sequence). The CDR3, as DNA: TGTGCCAGCAGCCCTTGGACAGGGGTTCACACTGAAGCTTTCTTT. This translates into CASSPWTGVHTEAFF.

The table lists this clonotype with a few counts. A much bigger clone sits one base away, suggesting this may be a read error. The chain uses TRBV5-6 and TRBJ2-5, with 10 bases identical to TRBD2. This CDR3 has 15 amino acids. The ends lost 3 bases at V and 1 base at J; junction bases unmatched: 3. Germline CDR1 is SGHDT and CDR2 is YYEEEE. The CDR3 sequence is CASSSWTSGQETQYF. The CDR3 bases are TGTGCCAGCAGCTCCTGGACTAGCGGCCAAGAGACCCAGTACTTC.